This T cell receptor (beta chain) comes out of a study of vaccination and CD4 T cells after COVID-19. Study details: Post-vaccine sampling followed dose two by a median roughly 65 days (range 14 to 241). Investigators stimulated cells with overlapping spike peptides drawn from SARS-CoV-2, HCoV-NL63, HCoV-OC43 and HCoV-229E.

A word on this clonotype: The antigen remains unidentified.

Looked up from germline, CDR1 is MNHEY and CDR2 is SVGEGT. This CDR3 spans 15 amino acids. The germline V and J ends were trimmed by 0 bases and 5 bases, with 13 bases remaining between them. Cultured CD4+ T cell DNA was sequenced using the Oncomine TCR Beta short-read assay. In this case, cultured CD4+ T cells provided the extracted genomic DNA. TCRdb redid the calling of the PCR reads with MiXCR, one entry per CDR3 protein. The sample records about 25,000 distinct CDR3 sequences, 58% being singletons. The treatment is: roughly 10-day PBMC culture with coronavirus spike peptide pools or control peptides (ViraFEST assay). Half the medium was exchanged for fresh IL-2 medium on days 3 and 7.

The receptor was isolated from a human donor who had recovered from COVID-19. This chain uses TRBV6-2 or TRBV6-3 with TRBJ1-1; D is perhaps TRBD1 (6 bases). The sequencing input was CD4+ T cells from blood, cultured in vitro. This CDR3 reads CASSYSGAGWTEAFF. Written as DNA, the CDR3 is TGTGCCAGCAGTTACTCGGGGGCAGGGTGGACTGAAGCTTTCTTT.